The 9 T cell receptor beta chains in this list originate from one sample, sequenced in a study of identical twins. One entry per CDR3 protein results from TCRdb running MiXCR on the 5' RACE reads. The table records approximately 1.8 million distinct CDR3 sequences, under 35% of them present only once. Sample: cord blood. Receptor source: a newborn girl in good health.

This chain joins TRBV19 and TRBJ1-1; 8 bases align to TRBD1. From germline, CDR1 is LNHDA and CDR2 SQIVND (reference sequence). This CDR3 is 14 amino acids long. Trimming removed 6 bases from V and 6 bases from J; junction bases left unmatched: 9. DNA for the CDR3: TGTGCCAGTAGCTCGACAGGGGAGGGCCCTGAAGCTTTCTTT. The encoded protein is CASSSTGEGPEAFF.

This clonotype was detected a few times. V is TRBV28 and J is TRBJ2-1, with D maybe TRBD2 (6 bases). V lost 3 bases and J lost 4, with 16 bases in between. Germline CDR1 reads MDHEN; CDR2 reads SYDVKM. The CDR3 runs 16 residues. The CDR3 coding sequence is TGTGCCAGCAGTTTCAGCCGGAGGGTGCCTTACAATGAGCAGTTCTTC. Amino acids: CASSFSRRVPYNEQFF.

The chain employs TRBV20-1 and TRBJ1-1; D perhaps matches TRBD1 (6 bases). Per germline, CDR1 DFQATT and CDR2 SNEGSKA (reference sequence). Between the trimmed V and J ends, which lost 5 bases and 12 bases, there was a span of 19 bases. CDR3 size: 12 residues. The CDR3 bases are TGCAGTGCTCACCGGGAACCCAGGGGATCTTTCTTT. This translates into CSAHREPRGSFF.

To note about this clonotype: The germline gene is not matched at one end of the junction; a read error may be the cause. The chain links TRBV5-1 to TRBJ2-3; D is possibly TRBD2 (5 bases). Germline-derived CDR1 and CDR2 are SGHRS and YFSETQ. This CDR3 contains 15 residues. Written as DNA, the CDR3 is TGCGCCAGCAGAACGAGCGGCCCCAGCACGGATACGCAGTATTTT. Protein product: CASRTSGPSTDTQYF.

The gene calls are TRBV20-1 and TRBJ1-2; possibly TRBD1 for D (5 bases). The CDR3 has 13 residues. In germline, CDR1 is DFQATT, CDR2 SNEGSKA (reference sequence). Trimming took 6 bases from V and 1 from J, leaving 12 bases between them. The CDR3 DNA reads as TGCAGTGCAACCGCGGGACTTAACTATGGCTACACCTTC. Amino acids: CSATAGLNYGYTF.

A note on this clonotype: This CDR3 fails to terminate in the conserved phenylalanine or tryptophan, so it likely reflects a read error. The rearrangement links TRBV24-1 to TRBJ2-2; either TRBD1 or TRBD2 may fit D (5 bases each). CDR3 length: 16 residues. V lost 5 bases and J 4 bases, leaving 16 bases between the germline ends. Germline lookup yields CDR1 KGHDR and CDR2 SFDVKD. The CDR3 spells CATSGTKGSSTGELFV. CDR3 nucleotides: TGTGCCACCAGTGGGACAAAGGGGAGCAGCACCGGGGAGCTGTTTGTT.

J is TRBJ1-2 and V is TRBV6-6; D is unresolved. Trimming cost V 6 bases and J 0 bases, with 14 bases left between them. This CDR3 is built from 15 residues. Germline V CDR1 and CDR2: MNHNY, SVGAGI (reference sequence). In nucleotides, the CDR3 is TGTGCCAGCAGCCAAGAGACGGCTCCTAACTATGGCTACACCTTC. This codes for CASSQETAPNYGYTF.

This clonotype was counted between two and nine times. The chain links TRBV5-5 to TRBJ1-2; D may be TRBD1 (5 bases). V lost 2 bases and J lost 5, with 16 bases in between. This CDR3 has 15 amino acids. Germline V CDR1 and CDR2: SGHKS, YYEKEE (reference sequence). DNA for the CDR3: TGTGCCAGCAGCTTACCCGGGGGGATAGGGTATGGCTACACCTTC. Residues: CASSLPGGIGYGYTF.

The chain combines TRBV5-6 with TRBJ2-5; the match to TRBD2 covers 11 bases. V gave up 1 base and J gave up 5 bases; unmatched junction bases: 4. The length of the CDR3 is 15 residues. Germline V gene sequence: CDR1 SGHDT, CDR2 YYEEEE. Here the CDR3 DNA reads TGTGCCAGCAGCTTGACCGGGACTAGCGGCGAGACCCAGTACTTC. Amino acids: CASSLTGTSGETQYF.